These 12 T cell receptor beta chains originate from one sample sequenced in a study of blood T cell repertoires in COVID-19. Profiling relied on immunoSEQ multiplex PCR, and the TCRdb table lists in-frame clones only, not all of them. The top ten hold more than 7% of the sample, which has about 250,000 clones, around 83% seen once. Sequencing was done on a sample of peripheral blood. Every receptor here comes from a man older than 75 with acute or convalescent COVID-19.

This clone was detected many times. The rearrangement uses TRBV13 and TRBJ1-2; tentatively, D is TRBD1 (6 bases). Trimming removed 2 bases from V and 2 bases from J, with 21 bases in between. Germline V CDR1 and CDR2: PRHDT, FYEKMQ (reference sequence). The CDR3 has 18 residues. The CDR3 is CASSLIETGFPPNYGYTF. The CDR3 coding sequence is TGTGCCAGCAGCTTAATCGAGACAGGATTCCCTCCCAACTATGGCTACACCTTC.

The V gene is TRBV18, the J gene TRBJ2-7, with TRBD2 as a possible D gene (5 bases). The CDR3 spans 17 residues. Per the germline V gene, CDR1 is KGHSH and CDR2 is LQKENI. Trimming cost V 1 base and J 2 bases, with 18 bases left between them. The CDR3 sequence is CASSPRVVRAVAYEQYF. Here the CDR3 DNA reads TGTGCCAGCTCACCACGGGTTGTGAGGGCCGTAGCCTACGAGCAGTACTTC.

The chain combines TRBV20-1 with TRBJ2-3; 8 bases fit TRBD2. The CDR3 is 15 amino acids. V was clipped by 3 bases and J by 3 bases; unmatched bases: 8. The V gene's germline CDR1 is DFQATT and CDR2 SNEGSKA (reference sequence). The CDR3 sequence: CSASRSGSRTDTQYF. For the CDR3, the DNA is TGCAGTGCTAGTAGGAGCGGGAGTCGGACAGATACGCAGTATTTT.

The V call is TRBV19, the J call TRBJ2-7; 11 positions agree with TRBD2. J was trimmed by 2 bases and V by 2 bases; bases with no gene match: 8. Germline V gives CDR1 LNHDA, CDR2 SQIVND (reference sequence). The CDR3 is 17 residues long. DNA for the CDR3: TGTGCCAGTAGTATAAAGGGGACTAGCGGTCGAGCCTACGAGCAGTACTTC. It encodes CASSIKGTSGRAYEQYF.

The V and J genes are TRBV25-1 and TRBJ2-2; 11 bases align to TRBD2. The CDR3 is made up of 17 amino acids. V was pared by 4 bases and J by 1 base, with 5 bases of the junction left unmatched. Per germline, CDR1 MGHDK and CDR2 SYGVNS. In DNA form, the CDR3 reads TGTGCCAGCAGTGTCCGACTAGCGGGGAAGAACACCGGGGAGCTGTTTTTT. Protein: CASSVRLAGKNTGELFF.

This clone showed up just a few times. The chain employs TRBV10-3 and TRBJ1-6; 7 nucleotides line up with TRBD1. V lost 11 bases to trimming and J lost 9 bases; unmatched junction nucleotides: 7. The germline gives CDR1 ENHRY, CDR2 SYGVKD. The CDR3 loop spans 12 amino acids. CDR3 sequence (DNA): TGTGCCTCTTCCCGGGACAGTTCACCCCTCCACTTT. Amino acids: CASSRDSSPLHF.

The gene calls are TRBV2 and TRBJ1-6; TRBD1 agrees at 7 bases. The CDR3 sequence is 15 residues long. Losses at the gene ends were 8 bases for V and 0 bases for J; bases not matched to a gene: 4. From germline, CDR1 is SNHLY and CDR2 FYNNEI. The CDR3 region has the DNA TGTGCCAGCCAGGACAGGAGCTCCTATAATTCACCCCTCCACTTT. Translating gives CASQDRSSYNSPLHF.

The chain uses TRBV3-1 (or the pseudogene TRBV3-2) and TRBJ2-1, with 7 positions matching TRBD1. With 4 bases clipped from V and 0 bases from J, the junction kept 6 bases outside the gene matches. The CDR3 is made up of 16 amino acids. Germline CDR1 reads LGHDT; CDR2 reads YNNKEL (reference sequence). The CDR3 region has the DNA TGTGCCAGCAGCCTGAGGGCAGGGGGCTCCTACAATGAGCAGTTCTTC. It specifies CASSLRAGGSYNEQFF.

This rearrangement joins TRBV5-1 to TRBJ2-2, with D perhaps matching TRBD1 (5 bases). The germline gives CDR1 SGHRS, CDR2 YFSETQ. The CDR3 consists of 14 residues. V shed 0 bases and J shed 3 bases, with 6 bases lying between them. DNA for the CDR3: TGCGCCAGCAGCTTGGACAGGTACACCGGGGAGCTGTTTTTT. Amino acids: CASSLDRYTGELFF.

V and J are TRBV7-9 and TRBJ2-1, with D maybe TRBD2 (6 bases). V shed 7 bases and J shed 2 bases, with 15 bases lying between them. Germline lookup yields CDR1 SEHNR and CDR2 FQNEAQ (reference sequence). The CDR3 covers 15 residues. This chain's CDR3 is CASTQRRGPYNEQFF. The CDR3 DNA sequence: TGTGCCAGCACCCAGAGGAGGGGCCCCTACAATGAGCAGTTCTTC.

For the CDR3, the DNA is TGTGCCAGCAGCTCCACACGGACTCGCGGGGACGATGAGCAGTTCTTC. Amino acids: CASSSTRTRGDDEQFF. The chain employs TRBV7-3 and TRBJ2-1; D is perhaps TRBD2 (6 bases). The CDR3 totals 16 residues. Deletions cut 4 bases from V and 8 bases from J, with 21 bases between. The germline gives CDR1 SGHTA, CDR2 FQGTGA.

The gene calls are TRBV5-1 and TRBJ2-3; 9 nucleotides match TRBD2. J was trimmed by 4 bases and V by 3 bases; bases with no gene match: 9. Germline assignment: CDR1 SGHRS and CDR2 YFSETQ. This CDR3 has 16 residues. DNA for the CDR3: TGCGCCAGCAGCTACGGCGGGAGGGCCAGCGCAGATACGCAGTATTTT. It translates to CASSYGGRASADTQYF.